Below, 10 T cell receptor beta chains from the same sample are listed, as sequenced in a study of T cell responses to AZD1222 COVID-19 vaccine. Using immunoSEQ multiplex PCR, the repertoire was profiled, and TCRdb retains in-frame clones only, with some absent. The profile shows 87,000 or so clones, about 90% of them singletons. The sequencing here drew on peripheral blood, taken on day 0 of AZD1222 vaccination. Every receptor here comes from an adult in good health.

This rearrangement joins TRBV2 to TRBJ1-4; maybe TRBD1 (6 bases). This CDR3 spans 17 amino acids. Germline CDR1 is SNHLY and CDR2 is FYNNEI. Trimming left V 6 bases short and J 0 bases short, with 17 bases between. The CDR3 reads CASRGDIPRATNEKLFF. The CDR3 DNA reads TGTGCCAGCAGAGGGGACATCCCGAGGGCAACTAATGAAAAACTGTTTTTT.

This clone has just one count. Other DNA sequences of this sample code for an identical CDR3. The chain couples TRBV3-1 (or the pseudogene TRBV3-2) to TRBJ1-5; D is perhaps TRBD1 (6 bases). This CDR3 is 14 amino acids long. The V gene lost 3 bases and the J gene lost 4 bases, with 10 bases spanning the gap. CDR1 LGHDT and CDR2 YNNKEL come from the germline V gene (reference sequence). The CDR3: CASSQGAINQPQHF. In DNA form, the CDR3 reads TGTGCCAGCAGCCAGGGGGCGATTAATCAGCCCCAGCATTTT.

The chain is built from TRBV3-1 (or the pseudogene TRBV3-2) and TRBJ2-7, with a possible D match to TRBD2 (5 bases). The ends were cut back, 2 bases at V and 3 bases at J, with 11 bases in the middle. Germline V lookup: CDR1 LGHDT, CDR2 YNNKEL (reference sequence). This CDR3 region has 14 residues. This CDR3 is CASSQFTSGYEQYF. In DNA, the CDR3 is TGTGCCAGCAGCCAATTTACCAGCGGCTACGAGCAGTACTTC.

The chain employs TRBV19 and TRBJ1-4; D unresolved. The germline gives CDR1 LNHDA, CDR2 SQIVND (reference sequence). V was trimmed by 4 bases and J by 0 bases, leaving 6 bases between them. The length of the CDR3 is 14 residues. The CDR3 reads CASSSGATNEKLFF. The CDR3 coding sequence is TGTGCCAGTAGTAGCGGGGCAACTAATGAAAAACTGTTTTTT.

The chain recombines TRBV27 with TRBJ2-3; no clear D gene. V lost 3 bases and J 0 bases, leaving 10 bases between the germline ends. Germline loops: CDR1 MNHEY, CDR2 SMNVEV (reference sequence). The CDR3 contains 15 residues. The CDR3 spells CASSLGRWSTDTQYF. The CDR3 nucleotides are TGTGCCAGCAGTTTGGGCAGGTGGAGCACAGATACGCAGTATTTT.

The CDR3 is CAWSVGQGTDTQYF. CDR3 bases: TGTGCCTGGAGTGTGGGACAGGGGACAGATACGCAGTATTTT. J is TRBJ2-3 and V is TRBV30; 10 bases fit TRBD1. With V trimmed by 0 bases and J by 3 bases, 0 bases remained unmatched. The germline V gene encodes CDR1 GTSNPN and CDR2 SVGIG (reference sequence). The CDR3 totals 14 residues.

The chain has TRBV9 and TRBJ2-7, with a possible D match to TRBD1 (5 bases). This CDR3 is 13 amino acids long. Germline CDR1 SGDLS, CDR2 YYNGEE. Trimming cost V 1 base and J 0 bases, with 5 bases left between them. DNA for the CDR3: TGTGCCAGCAGCGTACAGGGCTCCTACGAGCAGTACTTC. It is translated as CASSVQGSYEQYF. Filled out from reference TRBV9 and TRBJ2-7, the complete variable domain reads DSGVTQTPKHLITATGQRVTLRCSPRSGDLSVYWYQQSLDQGLQFLIQYYNGEERAKGNILERFSAQQFPDLHSELNLSSLELGDSALYFCASSVQGSYEQYFGPGTRLTVT.

The J gene is TRBJ2-2, the V gene TRBV7-9; perhaps TRBD2 as D (5 bases). Looked up from germline, CDR1 is SEHNR and CDR2 is FQNEAQ (reference sequence). The CDR3 is 16 residues long. Trimming removed 9 bases from V and 3 bases from J, with 20 bases in between. CDR3 sequence reads: CASRRRLVRDTGELFF. As DNA, the CDR3 is TGTGCCAGTCGCCGGAGGTTGGTCCGGGACACCGGGGAGCTGTTTTTT.

In this sample, this clone turned up a few times. The V gene is TRBV6-5, the J gene TRBJ1-5; no firm D call. This CDR3 has 13 amino acids. Trimming removed 5 bases from V and 2 bases from J, with 7 bases in between. Germline V CDR1 and CDR2: MNHEY, SVGAGI. CDR3 in amino acids: CASSSRGNQPQHF. The CDR3 coding sequence is TGTGCCAGCAGTAGCCGGGGCAATCAGCCCCAGCATTTT.

V usage is TRBV4-2 and J usage is TRBJ1-5; D remains unclear. From germline, CDR1 is LGHNA and CDR2 YNFKEQ. The germline V and J ends were trimmed by 6 bases and 2 bases, with 23 bases remaining between them. CDR3 length equals 18 residues. The CDR3 here is CASRQTTDSLGGNQPQHF. Written as DNA, the CDR3 is TGTGCCAGCAGGCAGACTACTGACTCCCTAGGCGGCAATCAGCCCCAGCATTTT.